The T cell receptor beta chain under discussion was sequenced for a study of blood T cell repertoires in COVID-19. This clone was seen only a few times. Germline V gene data show CDR1 as SGHAT and CDR2 as FQDESV (reference sequence). The CDR3 consists of 16 residues. V trimming: 5 bases; J trimming: 2 bases; junction bases outside the gene matches: 4. Per the original methods: Estimates of nucleated cell counts were drawn from the amplification of reference gene primers. TCRdb keeps only in-frame clones here, not all; method: immunoSEQ multiplex PCR. V and J calls and clone size are given by that table; D and trimming were obtained from the DNA. This table holds around 150,000 clones, around 81% found once.

The TCR comes from a woman aged 45 to 65 with acute or convalescent COVID-19. Sequenced: peripheral blood. This chain uses TRBV11-1 with TRBJ2-3, with 13 bases lining up with TRBD2. This chain's CDR3 is CASSQGLAGDTDTQYF. The CDR3 DNA follows: TGTGCCAGCAGCCAAGGACTAGCGGGGGACACAGATACGCAGTATTTT.